This T cell receptor beta chain was found in a study of shared clonotypes between healthy human individuals (dated by TCRdb to 2020 to 2022). Broadly, across the study: The cohort comprised two women and a few men aged 18 to 49 years. Between about 0.9 and 9 billion PBMCs per donor were obtained by leukapheresis. For each donor, CD4 naive and CD4 memory were each given three plates, CD8 naive was given two plates, and CD8 memory was given one plate. Libraries were prepared and TCR repertoires were sequenced by different laboratories using diverse techniques, in order to increase sequencing depth and limit assay-specific biases. To estimate repertoire size and how much clonotypes are shared between individuals, the study performed deep sequencing of blood TCR repertoires from five healthy adults. The full study reports these points: Sharing across a few donors was observed for roughly 5.4% of naive CD4, around 3.5% of naive CD8, over 2% of memory CD4, and roughly 0.43% of memory CD8 clonotypes. Pairwise subsampling indicated that sequencing depth was expected to affect the degree of clonotype sharing among donors. Compared with non-shared clonotypes, the clonotypes found in all four sorted-subset donors had higher generation probabilities. The genetic and exposure-history diversity represented was limited by the small number of donors. Incomplete sequencing was indicated by rarefaction of sorted-subset datasets, despite the large sequencing depth. Estimated clonotype richness was generally larger for naive than for memory subsets. Only blood was sampled, and tissue TCR repertoires likely differ from those in blood.

Notes on this clone: This clone's antigen is unknown. An end of the junction does not agree with germline; a read error may underlie this.

CDR3 length: 14 amino acids, cysteine to phenylalanine. CDR3 DNA is the only sequence kept; it has 42 bases, read in frame from the first base. CDR1 SEHNR and CDR2 FQNEAQ are derived from the germline V gene (reference sequence). CD8 naive samples were CD45RO-negative cells positively selected for CCR7, giving a CD45RA+CCR7+ population that excluded TemRA cells. Donors were healthy HIV-negative adults with no recently reported acute infections or vaccinations. All donors were Caucasian adults living in Nashville, Tennessee, USA. After blood collection by leukapheresis, PBMCs were isolated using Ficoll-Histopaque density gradient centrifugation and then cryopreserved in the vapor phase of liquid nitrogen. Analytical flow cytometry was used to check the purity and quantity of each magnetically sorted T cell population. Genomic DNA was isolated from every sorted fraction and measured by UV absorbance on a Nanodrop 2000c.

TCR CDR3 regions were amplified from genomic DNA by multiplex PCR using the deep immunoSEQ assay. For each cell subset, the extracted genomic DNA was distributed evenly across all wells of several immunoSEQ 96-well plates, and each plate served as one replicate. For sorted subsets, each replicate PCR was loaded with around 220 ng genomic DNA, equivalent to 30,000 or so T cell genomes. The purified libraries were quantified using a Qubit 3.0 fluorometer, sized with a Bioanalyzer 2100, and then quantified again using the KAPA Library Quantification kit. Every immunoSEQ 96-well plate was sequenced on a separate single-read 150-cycle Illumina NextSeq 550 flow cell. The authors processed their data as follows. The immunoSEQ output contained only junctional sequences without quality scores, so filtering could not match that applied to full-length reads. To assign V/J genes and CDR3, sequences were annotated against IMGT germline references using PyIR, a Python wrapper for IgBLAST v1.9. Any read was removed if the V/J assignment was weak (E-value above 1e-6), the CDR3 was missing, or the read contained stop codons, out-of-frame junctions, or ambiguous translated residues. V3J clonotypes were defined by identical inferred V gene, J gene, and CDR3 amino acid sequence. The percentage overlap between two repertoires was calculated by dividing the number of shared unique clonotypes by the size of the smaller repertoire. Three approaches were used to assess repertoire richness: RTK rarefaction, the Chao1 estimator, and Recon v2.1 estimates of unobserved clonotypes. Generation probabilities were computed with OLGA for all TCRbeta clonotypes obtained by the gDNA method from several donors. What TCRdb holds here is the immuneACCESS table cut down to in-frame rearrangements. Part of the clones is not present; checked against another copy, under half of the missing clones reflect an unresolved V gene, and the others are unexplained. The V and J calls and clone size come from that table; D and trimming were worked out from the DNA. This sample gives hundreds of thousands of clones in total; 96% of them show up just once. Over 0.2% of the sample is in the top ten clones.

This clonotype originated in a man aged 25 to 45 in good health. Recombination linked TRBV7-9 to TRBJ2-5, with an unclear D gene assignment. Sequencing was done on a sample of naive CD8+ T cells sorted from blood. Interpreted using the paper, the cell subset or site label stands for: CD45RA+CCR7+. The sequenced DNA: TGTGCCAGCAGCTACCCTGAAGGCCAAGTGACCCAGTACTTC. Its coded protein is CASSYPEGQVTQYF.